This passage covers 32 T cell receptor beta chains from one sample sequenced in a study of patients and donors after allogeneic stem cell transplantation. TCRdb redid the calling of the RT-PCR reads with MiXCR, one entry per CDR3 protein. The profile shows about a million distinct CDR3 sequences, roughly 18% of them singletons. Sequencing was done on a sample of blood, either unsorted or a sorted T cell fraction (not recorded which). The receptors here all came from a human donor who was either an allogeneic HSCT recipient or a stem cell or donor lymphocyte infusion donor (not recorded which). It is not recorded whose cells these are; they may come from a transplant donor.

This clonotype was detected a few times. The chain combines TRBV25-1 with TRBJ2-2, with D perhaps given as TRBD1 or TRBD2 (5 bases each). The CDR3 totals 14 residues. V lost 4 bases, J lost 4 bases, and 10 bases lay in between. From germline, CDR1 is MGHDK and CDR2 SYGVNS. The CDR3 region is CASSGGTFTGELFF. The CDR3 nucleotides read TGTGCCAGCAGTGGAGGGACCTTCACCGGGGAGCTGTTTTTT.

This clonotype was counted at least ten times. The chain employs TRBV12-3 or TRBV12-4 and TRBJ2-7; D remains unclear. The CDR3 loop spans 12 amino acids. V lost 8 bases and J lost 2, with 10 bases in between. As DNA, the CDR3 is TGTGCCAGCCAGTACAGTACCTACGAGCAGTACTTC. As protein: CASQYSTYEQYF.

The chain is built from TRBV20-1 and TRBJ2-3; 10 bases map to TRBD2. The CDR3 has 15 residues. The V gene end was trimmed by 3 bases and the J gene end by 2 bases; junction bases not matched to a gene: 5. Per germline, CDR1 DFQATT and CDR2 SNEGSKA (reference sequence). The CDR3 DNA follows: TGCAGTGCTAGCGCCCTAGCGGGAGACACAGATACGCAGTATTTT. It specifies CSASALAGDTDTQYF.

The V and J genes are TRBV18 and TRBJ1-5; D is perhaps TRBD1 (5 bases). The germline V and J ends were trimmed by 3 bases and 3 bases, with 6 bases remaining between them. Germline V gene sequence: CDR1 KGHSH, CDR2 LQKENI. This CDR3 spans 13 amino acids. The CDR3: CASSPDNNQPQHF. The CDR3 DNA reads TGTGCCAGCTCACCGGACAACAATCAGCCCCAGCATTTT. Full variable domain (outside the CDR3, taken from reference TRBV18 and TRBJ1-5): NAGVMQNPRHLVRRRGQEARLRCSPMKGHSHVYWYRQLPEEGLKFMVYLQKENIIDESGMPKERFSAEFPKEGPSILRIQQVVRGDSAAYFCASSPDNNQPQHFGDGTRLSIL.

At least ten counts were recorded for this clonotype. V is TRBV29-1 and J is TRBJ1-1; D not resolved. CDR3 length equals 12 residues. The ends were cut back, 6 bases at V and 3 bases at J, with 11 bases in the middle. Germline loops: CDR1 SQVTM, CDR2 ANQGSEA. The CDR3 DNA follows: TGCAGCGTGCTAACAGATCACACTGAAGCTTTCTTT. This encodes CSVLTDHTEAFF.

This clonotype was seen a few times. The genes are TRBV19 and TRBJ1-1; D may be TRBD1 (6 bases). V was pared by 4 bases and J by 3 bases, with 15 bases between. The CDR3 sequence is 15 residues long. CDR1 is LNHDA and CDR2 is SQIVND in the germline V gene (reference sequence). The CDR3 protein is CASSSLPDSHTEAFF. As DNA, the CDR3 is TGTGCCAGTAGTAGCCTTCCGGACAGCCACACTGAAGCTTTCTTT.

This chain connects TRBV20-1 to TRBJ2-7; D unresolved. Germline CDR1 and CDR2: DFQATT and SNEGSKA (reference sequence). The CDR3 is 10 residues long. Written as DNA, the CDR3 is TGCAGCATTAACAACCGGGTACAGTACTTC. It encodes CSINNRVQYF.

This chain links TRBV27 with TRBJ2-5; 7 bases are shared with TRBD2. In germline, CDR1 is MNHEY, CDR2 SMNVEV (reference sequence). The CDR3 extends over 15 amino acids. V was clipped by 4 bases and J by 1 base; unmatched bases: 6. CDR3: CASSWGGLIQETQYF. CDR3 in DNA: TGTGCCAGCAGTTGGGGGGGACTCATCCAAGAGACCCAGTACTTC.

The chain recombines TRBV20-1 with TRBJ2-7, with TRBD2 matching 7 bases. The CDR3 length is 14 residues. The V segment lost 3 bases and the J segment 0 bases; nucleotides outside the gene matches: 5. CDR1 and CDR2 (germline): DFQATT, SNEGSKA (reference sequence). The DNA for the CDR3 is TGCAGTGCTAGTGAAGCGGGGAGCTCCTACGAGCAGTACTTC. This gives the protein CSASEAGSSYEQYF.

The genes are TRBV4-2 and TRBJ2-7, with D perhaps matching TRBD1 (7 bases). The germline V gene encodes CDR1 LGHNA and CDR2 YNFKEQ. V dropped 7 bases and J dropped 0 bases, with 28 bases sitting between them. The CDR3 spans 19 residues. The CDR3 sequence is CASTHFDLAGQTTSYEQYF. In DNA, the CDR3 is TGTGCCAGCACTCACTTTGACCTGGCGGGACAGACAACCTCCTACGAGCAGTACTTC.

This rearrangement joins TRBV20-1 to TRBJ1-1, with 8 bases fitting TRBD1. The CDR3 consists of 13 residues. The J segment lost 4 bases and the V segment lost 5 bases, leaving 6 bases of the junction unmatched. The germline V gene has CDR1 DFQATT and CDR2 SNEGSKA (reference sequence). In DNA, the CDR3 is TGCAGTGCTCCCGATACAGGGGGCACTGAAGCTTTCTTT. It yields the protein CSAPDTGGTEAFF.

The chain is built from TRBV9 and TRBJ1-1; no clear D gene. The CDR3 loop spans 15 amino acids. Trimming cost V 2 bases and J 1 base, with 12 bases left between them. Per the germline V gene, CDR1 is SGDLS and CDR2 is YYNGEE. The CDR3 spells CASSVALGTNTEAFF. As DNA, the CDR3 is TGTGCCAGCAGCGTCGCACTCGGTACGAACACTGAAGCTTTCTTT. The variable domain in full, completed from reference TRBV9 and TRBJ1-1, reads DSGVTQTPKHLITATGQRVTLRCSPRSGDLSVYWYQQSLDQGLQFLIQYYNGEERAKGNILERFSAQQFPDLHSELNLSSLELGDSALYFCASSVALGTNTEAFFGQGTRLTVV.

This clonotype has just a few counts. The chain combines TRBV4-1 with TRBJ1-2; D unclear. Trimming removed 0 bases at V and 7 bases at J, with 3 bases between. Per the germline V gene, CDR1 is MGHRA and CDR2 is YSYEKL. CDR3 length: 11 amino acids. The CDR3 here is CASSQDVGYTF. CDR3 sequence (DNA): TGCGCCAGCAGCCAAGATGTTGGCTACACCTTC.

The rearrangement joins TRBV25-1 to TRBJ1-1; D not resolved. Germline CDR1 and CDR2: MGHDK and SYGVNS. The CDR3 is made up of 14 amino acids. Trimming removed 3 bases at V and 0 bases at J, with 8 bases between. In nucleotides, the CDR3 is TGTGCCAGCAGTGATCGCACCCTGAACACTGAAGCTTTCTTT. Its translation: CASSDRTLNTEAFF.

The chain combines TRBV2 with TRBJ2-1, with D uncertain. Deletions cut 9 bases from V and 4 bases from J, with 13 bases between. The CDR3 loop spans 13 amino acids. From germline, CDR1 is SNHLY and CDR2 FYNNEI. The CDR3 DNA reads TGTGCCAGGTCCTTAGACACATACAATGAGCAGTTCTTC. It yields the protein CARSLDTYNEQFF.

V gene TRBV29-1 combines with J gene TRBJ1-1, with unresolved D. Trimming shortened V by 4 bases and J by 5 bases, and 11 bases separated the two germline ends. Germline V gene sequence: CDR1 SQVTM, CDR2 ANQGSEA. The CDR3 runs to 12 residues. The CDR3 loop reads CSVGRGSTEAFF. DNA for the CDR3: TGCAGCGTTGGTAGAGGGTCAACTGAAGCTTTCTTT.

This clonotype was seen a handful of times. The chain carries TRBV3-1 and TRBJ2-7; 9 bases fit TRBD1. Unmatched junction bases numbered 5, after V lost 4 bases and J lost 4 bases. CDR1 and CDR2 from the germline V gene are LGHDT and YNNKEL (reference sequence). The CDR3 is made up of 14 amino acids. CDR3 coding DNA: TGTGCCAGCAGCCTGAGACAGGGGGTTTACGAGCAGTACTTC. This translates into CASSLRQGVYEQYF.

The chain employs TRBV24-1 and TRBJ2-2, with D unclear. Trimming pared 5 bases from V and 5 bases from J, leaving 5 bases between. CDR3 length: 12 residues. Germline CDR1 reads KGHDR; CDR2 reads SFDVKD. The CDR3 region has the DNA TGTGCCACCAGTGGTCAAACCGGGGAGCTGTTTTTT. Protein sequence: CATSGQTGELFF.

The chain joins TRBV4-3 to TRBJ2-7; 7 bases map to TRBD1. Trimming at V came to 3 bases and at J to 5 bases, leaving 13 bases not matched to a gene. Per germline, CDR1 LGHNA and CDR2 YSLEER. The CDR3 is made up of 16 amino acids. In DNA, the CDR3 is TGCGCCAGCAGCCACGGTACCGGGACAGTAGGCCACGAGCAGTACTTC. Protein product: CASSHGTGTVGHEQYF.

This clonotype came up a few times. This chain connects TRBV20-1 to TRBJ2-2; 11 bases agree with TRBD2. Germline V gene sequence: CDR1 DFQATT, CDR2 SNEGSKA (reference sequence). CDR3 length: 14 amino acids. In DNA, the CDR3 is TGCAGCGCTCGACTAGCGGGATTCACCGGGGAGCTGTTTTTT. Amino acid sequence: CSARLAGFTGELFF.

This clonotype showed up just a few times. This chain connects TRBV21-1 to TRBJ1-6; TRBD1 is the table's D call and was not checked against the DNA. TRBV21-1 is recorded as a pseudogene. The CDR3 totals 17 residues. In DNA, the CDR3 is TGTGCCAGCAGCACTTTTTCGGCAGGGAAAAATAATTCACCCCTCCACTTT. Its protein product is CASSTFSAGKNNSPLHF.

This clonotype was counted a few times. The rearrangement uses TRBV14 and TRBJ2-1; D unclear. Germline CDR1 and CDR2: SGHDN and FVKESK. The CDR3 consists of 17 residues. Trimming removed 0 bases from V and 3 bases from J, with 15 bases in between. In DNA, the CDR3 is TGTGCCAGCAGCCAAGATCAGTCTGTAGCAGGCTACAATGAGCAGTTCTTC. It encodes CASSQDQSVAGYNEQFF.

Worth noting for this clonotype: The junction departs from germline at one end; a sequencing error may be responsible. The V and J genes are TRBV10-3 and TRBJ2-1; 9 nucleotides align to TRBD2. In germline, CDR1 is ENHRY, CDR2 SYGVKD. The CDR3 sequence is 13 residues long. Here the CDR3 reads CAIAASGGPSQDF. The DNA for the CDR3 is TGTGCCATCGCGGCGAGCGGGGGGCCCTCCCAAGATTTC.

The sample holds a few counts of this clonotype. The chain employs TRBV13 and TRBJ2-1; perhaps TRBD1 as D (6 bases). There are 12 residues in the CDR3. Trimming removed 8 bases at V and 15 bases at J, with 20 bases between. The V gene's germline CDR1 is PRHDT and CDR2 FYEKMQ (reference sequence). CDR3 coding DNA: TGTGCCAGCGAGAAATCGGACAGTGGAAGGTTCTTC. It is translated as CASEKSDSGRFF. Full variable domain (missing parts from reference TRBV13 and TRBJ2-1): AAGVIQSPRHLIKEKRETATLKCYPIPRHDTVYWYQQGPGQDPQFLISFYEKMQSDKGSIPDRFSAQQFSDYHSELNMSSLELGDSALYFCASEKSDSGRFFGPGTRLTVL.

This clonotype has at least ten counts. The V gene is TRBV15, the J gene TRBJ1-2, with D maybe TRBD1 (6 bases). CDR3 size: 16 residues. Germline-derived CDR1 and CDR2 are LNHNV and YYDKDF (reference sequence). The V end lost 0 bases, the J end lost 5 bases, and 16 bases lay between the germline ends. The CDR3 nucleotides are TGTGCCACCAGCAGAGATACCCGGGACATGGGGTATGGCTACACCTTC. As protein: CATSRDTRDMGYGYTF.

The chain recombines TRBV4-1 with TRBJ2-3; 10 bases fit TRBD1. After removal of 4 bases from V and 2 bases from J, the junction contained 12 bases not matched to a gene. This CDR3 comprises 18 residues. Per the germline V gene, CDR1 is MGHRA and CDR2 is YSYEKL. The CDR3 DNA is TGCGCCAGCAGCCGTTTAAAAGGGACAGGGGCAAACACAGATACGCAGTATTTT. It specifies CASSRLKGTGANTDTQYF.

The J gene is TRBJ1-2, the V gene TRBV7-2; possible D gene TRBD1, 5 bases. CDR1 is SGHTA, CDR2 FQGNSA, per germline. The CDR3 contains 16 residues. The V end was cut by 0 bases, the J end by 2 bases, with 13 bases between. CDR3 sequence: CASSLAGASGNYGYTF. CDR3 in DNA: TGTGCCAGCAGCTTAGCAGGGGCCTCAGGGAACTATGGCTACACCTTC.

The genes are TRBV9 and TRBJ1-2; 9 nucleotides match TRBD1. The CDR3 consists of 15 residues. Trimming removed 0 bases from V and 5 bases from J; junction bases left unmatched: 5. The germline CDR1 and CDR2 sequences are SGDLS and YYNGEE. CDR3 in DNA: TGTGCCAGCAGCGTAGGGGGACAGGGACGATATGGCTACACCTTC. Translated, it gives CASSVGGQGRYGYTF.

In this sample, this clonotype turned up a few times. The V and J genes are TRBV5-1 and TRBJ1-6; D not certain. CDR1 SGHRS and CDR2 YFSETQ come from the germline V gene. Between the trimmed V and J ends, which lost 0 bases and 7 bases, there was a span of 11 bases. The length of the CDR3 is 15 residues. In DNA form, the CDR3 reads TGCGCCAGCAGCTTGGAGGTGACGGGGAATTCACCCCTCCACTTT. Translating gives CASSLEVTGNSPLHF.

V usage is TRBV12-3 or TRBV12-4 and J usage is TRBJ1-5; D is perhaps TRBD1 (6 bases). The CDR3 extends over 14 amino acids. Deletions cut 7 bases from V and 7 bases from J, with 17 bases between. The CDR3 DNA reads as TGTGCCAGCACCGAAACAGGGACCTTCCAGCCCCAGCATTTT. It translates to CASTETGTFQPQHF.

This chain connects TRBV6-5 to TRBJ1-1; D uncertain. The length of the CDR3 is 14 residues. V lost 0 bases and J 1 base, leaving 6 bases between the germline ends. The germline gives CDR1 MNHEY, CDR2 SVGAGI. The CDR3 protein is CASSYSKENTEAFF. The CDR3 nucleotides read TGTGCCAGCAGTTACTCGAAAGAGAACACTGAAGCTTTCTTT.

V gene TRBV3-1 combines with J gene TRBJ2-1; 14 bases align to TRBD2. Germline V gives CDR1 LGHDT, CDR2 YNNKEL (reference sequence). CDR3 size: 17 residues. V was clipped by 4 bases and J by 7 bases; unmatched bases: 9. The CDR3 reads CASSPTHGTSGRNEQFF. CDR3 DNA sequence: TGTGCCAGCAGCCCGACCCACGGGACTAGCGGGAGAAATGAGCAGTTCTTC.